This record concerns one T cell receptor beta chain sequence. TCRdb keeps only in-frame clones here, not all; method: immunoSEQ multiplex PCR. The table lists roughly 340,000 clones, about 89% of them singletons. The record originates from a study of blood T cell repertoires in COVID-19. Across the whole study: Recovered participants had two consecutive negative NP/OP PCR tests, healthcare professional clearance, or symptom resolution. Both acute and convalescent COVID-19 samples were obtained from the United States, Italy and Spain.

The study recruited people aged about 18 to 95 years across roughly 23 US areas. Germline lookup yields CDR1 PRHDT and CDR2 FYEKMQ (reference sequence). With 5 bases clipped from V and 5 bases from J, the junction kept 4 bases outside the gene matches. The CDR3 has 13 residues. This TCR came from a man aged 35 to 55 in a cohort exposed to, infected with or recovered from COVID-19 (not recorded which). This chain joins TRBV13 and TRBJ2-5; TRBD1 matches 8 bases. Sequenced material: PBMCs or T cells enriched from blood (not recorded which). CDR3 coding DNA: TGTGCCAGCAGCCAGGACAGGGATGAGACCCAGTACTTC. Translated: CASSQDRDETQYF. Variable domain in full (rest from reference TRBV13 and TRBJ2-5): AAGVIQSPRHLIKEKRETATLKCYPIPRHDTVYWYQQGPGQDPQFLISFYEKMQSDKGSIPDRFSAQQFSDYHSELNMSSLELGDSALYFCASSQDRDETQYFGPGTRLLVL.